The present T cell receptor (beta chain) was sequenced within a study of CD8 T cells in ankylosing spondylitis. Study-level results: A motif in TCR beta, a set of roughly eight highly homologous variants, appeared characteristic of ankylosing spondylitis blood.

The germline gives CDR1 LGHNA, CDR2 YNFKEQ. This CDR3 has 14 residues. Trimming stripped 0 bases from V and 7 bases from J, with 7 bases between. A word on this clonotype: Its specificity is not known.

With molecular barcodes, quantitative 5'-RACE was used to make the TCR beta libraries. In TCRdb, the 5' RACE reads were re-called with MiXCR into one record per CDR3 protein. The repertoire holds 350,000 to 450,000 distinct CDR3 sequences, around 26% seen once, with 0.89% in the top ten. The clonotype comes from a male donor with ankylosing spondylitis. V is TRBV4-2 and J is TRBJ1-6; D perhaps matches TRBD1 (6 bases). Material for sequencing was blood, either unsorted or a sorted T cell fraction (not recorded which). DNA of the CDR3: TGTGCCAGCAGCCAAGAGGACAGAAATTCACCCCTCCACTTT. It encodes CASSQEDRNSPLHF.